This is a list of T cell receptor beta chains from one sample in a study of Tregs in tolerant kidney transplant recipients. Measured with immunoSEQ multiplex PCR; TCRdb has only the in-frame clones, and not every one. The sample records about 69,000 clones, about 89% being singletons. The starting material was CD4+ T cells from blood, obtained before the transplant. Every receptor here comes from a human donor who received a combined kidney and bone marrow transplant. The CDR3 runs from the conserved cysteine through the conserved F or W. D genes are given only for firm matches. Size is stated for part of the rows, as once, few or many counts, or as a class when the clone is expanded.

v_gene	abundance	j_gene	d_gene	CDR3nt	CDR3aa
TRBV11-1	.	TRBJ2-7	TRBD1	TGTGCCAGCAGCCCCACCTGGGACAGGGGTTACGAGCAGTACTTC	CASSPTWDRGYEQYF
TRBV5-1	.	TRBJ2-1	TRBD2	TGCGCCAGCAGCTTGGCCGTGTTAGCGGGAGGGCCCTCCTACAATGAGCAGTTCTTC	CASSLAVLAGGPSYNEQFF
TRBV28	.	TRBJ2-7	TRBD2	TGTGCCAGCAGCTCGAGCGGGAGGGCAACCTACGAGCAGTACTTC	CASSSSGRATYEQYF
TRBV18	.	TRBJ2-7	.	TGTGCCAGCGGGGAAGGGGGCTACGAGCAGTACTTC	CASGEGGYEQYF
TRBV18	few	TRBJ1-1	.	TGTGCCAGCTCACCAAGCAGGGGAAGGACTGAAGCTTTCTTT	CASSPSRGRTEAFF
TRBV19	.	TRBJ2-7	TRBD1	TGTGCCAGTAGGTTTGAGGGACAGGGGGAAAACGAGCAGTACTTC	CASRFEGQGENEQYF
TRBV5-6	.	TRBJ2-2	.	TGTGCCAGCAGCCTCCGGACAGAGGAGCTGTTTTTT	CASSLRTEELFF
TRBV5-4	few	TRBJ2-7	TRBD1	TGTGCCAGCAGCTTCGGGACAGTCTCCTACGAGCAGTACTTC	CASSFGTVSYEQYF
TRBV18	.	TRBJ1-2	.	TGTGCCAGCTCACCTATTCAAACGGCAGGTGATAGCTATGGCTACACCTTC	CASSPIQTAGDSYGYTF
TRBV7-2	once	TRBJ2-3	.	TGTGCCAGCAGCTACAGGAGCGCTAGCACAGATACGCAGTATTTT	CASSYRSASTDTQYF
TRBV7-6	.	TRBJ2-5	.	TGTGCCAGCAGCTTAATGGGAGATCAAGAGACCCAGTACTTC	CASSLMGDQETQYF
TRBV28	.	TRBJ2-1	TRBD2	TGTGCCAGCAATCTAGCGGAAAGCTCCTACAATGAGCAGTTCTTC	CASNLAESSYNEQFF
TRBV6-5	.	TRBJ1-2	TRBD1	TGTGTCAGCAGGCGGACAGGGGGCGCTTACACCTTC	CVSRRTGGAYTF
TRBV29-1	.	TRBJ2-7	.	TGCAGCGTTAGGACAGACTCCTACGAGCAGTACTTC	CSVRTDSYEQYF
TRBV28	few	TRBJ1-3	.	TGTGCCAGCACGGGGGGCCCTATCTCTGGAAACACCATATATTTT	CASTGGPISGNTIYF
TRBV5-1	.	TRBJ2-2	.	TGCGCCAGCAGGGAAACAGGGTTGGTCGGGGAGCTGTTTTTT	CASRETGLVGELFF